This entry features one T cell receptor beta chain sequence. The sample belongs to a study of blood T cell repertoires in COVID-19. Study context: Spain, Italy and the United States supplied samples that represented acute and convalescent COVID-19. The analysed material was cDNA or gDNA that came from T cells, B-cell-depleted T cells, or PBMCs.

V shed 2 bases and J shed 4 bases, with 23 bases lying between them. Per the germline V gene, CDR1 is SNHLY and CDR2 is FYNNEI. This CDR3 contains 19 residues. Original data processing: Estimates of nucleated cell counts were drawn from the amplification of reference gene primers. The method was immunoSEQ multiplex PCR; TCRdb's version includes in-frame clones alone and lacks a portion of them. D and trimming were read from the DNA, whereas the V and J calls and clone size are those reported in that table. The sample records some 46,000 clones, roughly 85% being singletons. The sequence was collected from a man in his 60s with acute or convalescent COVID-19. The sequenced sample was peripheral blood. The genes are TRBV2 and TRBJ2-2; tentative D call: TRBD2 (7 bases). CDR3 DNA sequence: TGTGCCAGCAGTGAAAACAGGGCTAGCGGTGCCGCAGGCACCGGGGAGCTGTTTTTT. As protein: CASSENRASGAAGTGELFF.